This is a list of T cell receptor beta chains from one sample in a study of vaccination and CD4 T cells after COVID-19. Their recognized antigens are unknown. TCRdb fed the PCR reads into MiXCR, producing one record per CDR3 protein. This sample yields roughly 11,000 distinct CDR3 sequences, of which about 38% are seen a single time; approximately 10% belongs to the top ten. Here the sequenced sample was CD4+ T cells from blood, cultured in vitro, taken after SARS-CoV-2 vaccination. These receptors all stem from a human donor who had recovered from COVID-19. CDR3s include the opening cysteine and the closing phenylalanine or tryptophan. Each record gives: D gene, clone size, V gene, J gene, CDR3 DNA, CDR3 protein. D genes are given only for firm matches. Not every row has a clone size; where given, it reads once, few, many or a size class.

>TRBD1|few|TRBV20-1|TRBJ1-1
TGCAGTGCTAGAGATCCTTCTGTGGGACAGTATTGGAACACTGAAGCTTTCTTT
CSARDPSVGQYWNTEAFF
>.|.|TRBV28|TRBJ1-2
TGTGCCAGCAGTTTAGCCGCTGGGGGATGGAATGGCTACACCTTC
CASSLAAGGWNGYTF
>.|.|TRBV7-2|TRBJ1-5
TGTGCCAGCAGCTTAGCGAGATTCGGGGGGCAGCCCCAGCATTTT
CASSLARFGGQPQHF
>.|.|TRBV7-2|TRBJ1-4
TGTGCCAGCAGTGGTCAGGGTATAGGTAATGAAAAACTGTTTTTT
CASSGQGIGNEKLFF
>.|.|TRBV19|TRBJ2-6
TGTGCCAGTAGCCTTTTCTCTGGGGCCAACGTCCTGACTTTC
CASSLFSGANVLTF
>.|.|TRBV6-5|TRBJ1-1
TGTGCCAGCAGTTACTCATTCGAGGGGAACACTGAAGCTTTCTTT
CASSYSFEGNTEAFF
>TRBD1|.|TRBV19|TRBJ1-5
TGTGCCAGTAGGTATACAGGGGCCAGGAGCAATCAGCCCCAGCATTTT
CASRYTGARSNQPQHF
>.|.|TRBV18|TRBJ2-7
TGTGCCAGCTCACCACTCGGCTCGTCTTTCCACGAGCAGTACTTC
CASSPLGSSFHEQYF
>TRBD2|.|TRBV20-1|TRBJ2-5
TGCAGTGCTAGAACGGGGGGCCAAGAGACCCAGTACTTC
CSARTGGQETQYF
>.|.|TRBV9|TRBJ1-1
TGTGCCAGCAGCGTGCAGGGTGGTTCTGAAGCTTTCTTT
CASSVQGGSEAFF
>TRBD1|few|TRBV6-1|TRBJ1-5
TGTGCCAGCAGCTTTGGACAGGGAAATCAGCCCCAGCATTTT
CASSFGQGNQPQHF
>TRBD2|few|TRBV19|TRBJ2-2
TGTGCCAGTAGTATTATCGGGGGAGGGCCCTCCAAGGGGGAGCTGTTTTTT
CASSIIGGGPSKGELFF
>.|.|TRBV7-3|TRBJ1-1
TGTGCCAGCAGCTTAGGGCTGGGAGGGACTGAAGCTTTCTTT
CASSLGLGGTEAFF
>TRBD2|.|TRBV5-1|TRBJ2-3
TGCGCCAGCAGCCCTCCGGGACTAGCCAGCACAGATACGCAGTATTTT
CASSPPGLASTDTQYF
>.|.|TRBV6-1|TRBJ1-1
TGTGCCAGCAAAACACGATCGAACACTGAAGCTTTCTTT
CASKTRSNTEAFF
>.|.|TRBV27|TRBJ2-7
TGTGCCAGCAAGGGGATTACCCACGAGCAGTACTTC
CASKGITHEQYF
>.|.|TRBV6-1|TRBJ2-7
TGTGCCAGCAATAGGGCGAACTACGAGCAGTACTTC
CASNRANYEQYF
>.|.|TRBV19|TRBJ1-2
TGTGCCAGTACCGAGGGACGGCCCTATGGCTACACCTTC
CASTEGRPYGYTF
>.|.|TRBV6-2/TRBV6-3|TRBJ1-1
TGTGCCAGCAGGCTACAGGGAAGGAACACTGAAGCTTTCTTT
CASRLQGRNTEAFF
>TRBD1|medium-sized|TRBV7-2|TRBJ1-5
TGTGCCAGCAGCCCCGGACAGGGCCCGAATCAGCCCCAGCATTTT
CASSPGQGPNQPQHF
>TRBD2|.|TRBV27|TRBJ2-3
TGTGCCACCGGGACCAGCGGGAGGGCCTCTGCAGATACGCAGTGTTTT
CATGTSGRASADTQCF
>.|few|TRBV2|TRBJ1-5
TGTGCCAGCAGTCGGGAGAGGGCCGGTGGGGGTCAGCCCCAGCATTTT
CASSRERAGGGQPQHF
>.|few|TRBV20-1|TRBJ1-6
TGCAGTGCTCAAAGTGGGGGGGATTCACCCCTCCACTTT
CSAQSGGDSPLHF
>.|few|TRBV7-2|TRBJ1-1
TGTGCCAGCAGCCGCGGATCGGGGGACACTGAAGCTTTCTTT
CASSRGSGDTEAFF
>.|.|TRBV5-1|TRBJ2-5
TGCGCCAGCAGCTGGGGACAAGACCGAGAGACCCAGTACTTC
CASSWGQDRETQYF
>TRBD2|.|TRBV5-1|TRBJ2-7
TGCGCCAGCAGCTTGTCTGGTAGCGGGAGGAGGTACGAGCAGTACTTC
CASSLSGSGRRYEQYF
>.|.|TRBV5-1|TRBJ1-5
TGCGCCAGCAGCTTGGGAGCTAGTGGCAATCAGCCCCAGCATTTT
CASSLGASGNQPQHF
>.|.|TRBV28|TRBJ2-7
TGTGCCAGCAGCTTGACGGGGACAAACCCCTACGAGCAGTACTTC
CASSLTGTNPYEQYF
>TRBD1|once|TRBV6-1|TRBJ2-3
TGTGCCAGCAGGAAACAGGGGGCAACAGATACGCAGTATTTT
CASRKQGATDTQYF
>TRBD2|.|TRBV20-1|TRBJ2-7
TGCAGTGCTAATGCGGGAGGGTTTGTTTACGAGCAGTACTTC
CSANAGGFVYEQYF
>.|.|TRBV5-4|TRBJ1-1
TGTGCCAGCAGCTTGCAGGGAGCGAACACTGAAGCTTTCTTT
CASSLQGANTEAFF
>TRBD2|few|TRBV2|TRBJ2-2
TGTGCCAGCTGGAGGGAGGGAGGAACCGGGGAGCTGTTTTTT
CASWREGGTGELFF
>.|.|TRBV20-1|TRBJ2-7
TGCAGTGCTTACCAGGGGAAAGCCTACGAGCAGTACTTC
CSAYQGKAYEQYF
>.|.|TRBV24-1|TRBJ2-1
TGTGCCACCAGTGATGTCCACCGAGGGGTCGGTGAGCAGTTCTTC
CATSDVHRGVGEQFF
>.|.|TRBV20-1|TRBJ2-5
TGCAGTGCTAGGTCTTTGGGGGGCCATAAAACACCAGACAGCATACAAGAGACCCAGTACTTC
CSARSLGGHKTPDSIQETQYF
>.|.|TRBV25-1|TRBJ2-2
TGTGCCAGCAGTCCTGGAACCGGGGAGCTGTTTTTT
CASSPGTGELFF
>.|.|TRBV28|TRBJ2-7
TGTGCCAGCAGTCCCCTAGAGAGGAACGAGCAGTACTTC
CASSPLERNEQYF
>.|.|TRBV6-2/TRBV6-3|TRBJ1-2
TGTGCCAGCAGTGTTCGGACAGACTACACCTTC
CASSVRTDYTF
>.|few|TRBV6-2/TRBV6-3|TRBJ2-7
TGTGCCAGCAGACACCTCCGACCAAAGGGACCCTACGAGCAGTACTTC
CASRHLRPKGPYEQYF
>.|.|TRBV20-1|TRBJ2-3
TGCAGTGCTAGAGATCTCCGTAGACCAGAAGATACGCAGTATTTT
CSARDLRRPEDTQYF
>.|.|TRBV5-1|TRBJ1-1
TGCGCCAGCAGCGGGCCCCGCGGCTGGGACACTGAAGCTTTCTTT
CASSGPRGWDTEAFF
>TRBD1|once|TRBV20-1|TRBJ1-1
TGCAGTACTCGAAAATCCACAGGGGACACTGAAGCTTTCTTT
CSTRKSTGDTEAFF
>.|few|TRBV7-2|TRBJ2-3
TGTGCCAGCAGCCCAGCCGGGACTCGTAGCACAGATACGCAGTATTTT
CASSPAGTRSTDTQYF
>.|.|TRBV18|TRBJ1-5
TGTGCCAGCTCACCAGGGGATCAGCCCCAGCATTTT
CASSPGDQPQHF
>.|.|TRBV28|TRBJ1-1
TGTGCCAGCAGTTCACAGGGTGCTGGGGACACTGAAGCTTTCTTT
CASSSQGAGDTEAFF
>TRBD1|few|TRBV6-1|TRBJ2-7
TGTGCCAGCACCACTACAGGGGGTTCGACCTACGAGCAGTACTTC
CASTTTGGSTYEQYF
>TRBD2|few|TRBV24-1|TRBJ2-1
TGTGCCACCAGTGCCCCAATTTCGTTAGCGGGAGGATTCTACAATGAGCAGTTCTTC
CATSAPISLAGGFYNEQFF
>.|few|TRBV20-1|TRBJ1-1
TGCAGCGAAACAGGGTTCGACACTGAAGCTTTCTTT
CSETGFDTEAFF
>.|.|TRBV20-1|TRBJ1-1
TGCAGTGTAGAAGGGCGGTTGAACACTGAAGCTTTCTTT
CSVEGRLNTEAFF
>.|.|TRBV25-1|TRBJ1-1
TGTGCCTCGGCCCCCCCTGGGCCAATGAACACTGAAGCTTTCTTT
CASAPPGPMNTEAFF
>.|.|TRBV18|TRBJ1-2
TGTGCCAGCTCACTGGACCGATCCACTAACTATGGCTACACCTTC
CASSLDRSTNYGYTF
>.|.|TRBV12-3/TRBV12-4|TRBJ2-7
TGTGCCAGCAGTTTCGGGAGTCAGGGGCTCGAGCAGTACTTC
CASSFGSQGLEQYF
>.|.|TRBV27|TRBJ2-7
TGTGCCAGCAGTTTACGCTCTAGCACCGAGCAGTACTTC
CASSLRSSTEQYF
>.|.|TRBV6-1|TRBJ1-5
TGTGCCAGCACCGAAAGGGGCTCGAGAAGCAATCAGCCCCAGCATTTT
CASTERGSRSNQPQHF